This T cell receptor (beta chain) was retrieved from a study of blood T cell repertoires in COVID-19 (TCRdb year 2020). Broadly, across the study: Samples from collaborators originated in the United States, Italy and Spain and spanned both the acute and convalescent phases of COVID-19. The material from the prospective study consisted of cDNA or gDNA derived from T cells, B-cell-depleted T cells, or PBMCs. Deeply sampled blood TCRbeta repertoires from subjects exposed to, actively infected with, or recovered from COVID-19 were included in the dataset. The repertoires were released in a freely available public database meant as a resource for research on the immune response to SARS-CoV-2. Samples came from the ongoing ImmuneRACE study (first 160 participants) plus 1,254 subjects from 6 global collaborators. Nearly every sample came with metadata listing a de-identified subject ID, COVID-19 status, age in years and sex. Where available, HLA class I and class II types were obtained from metadata supplied by the sample provider rather than from assay-based typing. What the research found in general, with its limitations: How much clinical and demographic metadata was included differed by source and by participant, and the metadata was provided uncurated.

At the junction V is shortened by 5 bases and J by 4 bases, with 18 bases in between. Reading the germline V gene gives CDR1 SGHAT and CDR2 FQNNGV. The CDR3 covers 15 residues, taking in both the cysteine and the phenylalanine. The CDR3 DNA has 45 bases and is translated from base 1. Details on this clone: The antigen this receptor binds is unknown. No base-level quality is on record; no much larger clone is a single base apart.

The immunoSEQ Assay, a bias-controlled multiplex PCR, was used to amplify TCRbeta CDR3 regions from genomic DNA. The authors' pipeline ran thus. The number of nucleated cells in each sample was estimated by amplification of reference gene primers within the assay. To quantify the absolute abundance of each unique TCRbeta CDR3 rearrangement, sequence reads were collapsed and filtered. Productive Simpson clonality was computed per sample as the square root of Simpson's diversity index over productive rearrangements. TCRdb's version of the immuneACCESS table is confined to in-frame rearrangements and falls short of the full clone set. An unresolved V gene accounts for under half of the shortfall where checked; the remainder is of unknown origin. That table supplies the V and J calls and clone size; D and trimming were determined from the DNA. This sample gives 100,000 to 150,000 clones in total; around 82% of them show up just once. The biggest ten clones account for 1.4% to 1.5% of the sample.

Collaborating institutions collected whole blood in K2EDTA tubes following their own protocols. Collaborator samples were shipped for TCRbeta analysis as frozen whole blood, isolated PBMCs, or DNA extracted from either sample type. Recombination connected TRBV11-2 to TRBJ2-7; the D gene is perhaps TRBD2, on 6 matching bases. The source of this sequence is a man aged 55 to 70 with acute or convalescent COVID-19. Source material: peripheral blood. CDR3 loop: CASSGQAGSSYEQYF. Here is the DNA: TGTGCCAGCAGCGGACAAGCGGGTTCCTCTTACGAGCAGTACTTC.